This T cell receptor (beta chain) was sequenced in a study of T cell responses to AZD1222 COVID-19 vaccine. Study results and limitations: Clonal diversity may have been underestimated, and the donors were mostly white British, with more females than males. Nearly half of spike-specific TCRs reportedly target unmutated variant regions. Repertoires were sampled only after the peak T cell response.

The protocol was immunoSEQ multiplex PCR, while the TCRdb copy is restricted to in-frame clones and leaves out a portion. The sample records around 130,000 clones, 88% being singletons. The count of this clone is one. The target antigen is unknown. The material was peripheral blood, obtained 28 days after the second AZD1222 dose. This clonotype was sampled from an adult who received the AZD1222 COVID-19 vaccine.

CDR3 amino acids: CASRESSGRGEQYF. The CDR3 DNA reads as TGTGCCAGCAGGGAGTCTAGCGGGAGGGGCGAGCAGTACTTC. The V gene is TRBV28, the J gene TRBJ2-5, with 12 bases fitting TRBD2. The J call is in doubt because the DNA end fits TRBJ2-7 better. The CDR3 loop spans 14 amino acids. CDR1 is MDHEN and CDR2 is SYDVKM in the germline V gene.